The rows below give T cell receptor beta chains drawn from one sample of a study of naive and memory T cell subsets. A single record per CDR3 protein comes from TCRdb applying MiXCR to the UMI-ligation and nested PCR reads. The profile covers just over 80,000 distinct CDR3 sequences, with 9% appearing a single time and less than 1.5% taken by the ten largest. The specimen sequenced was naive CD8+ T cells from blood. The receptor set was obtained from a human donor in good health. CDR3s include the opening cysteine and the closing phenylalanine or tryptophan. A D gene is named only where the DNA matches it firmly. A row's size may be missing; if present it is once, few, many or a size class.

d_call,j_call,v_call,clone_size,cdr3_aa,cdr3_nt
TRBD1,TRBJ2-5,TRBV25-1,-,CASIGQGEETQYF,TGTGCCAGCATAGGACAGGGGGAAGAGACCCAGTACTTC
TRBD1,TRBJ1-5,TRBV29-1,-,CSVLTGNSNQPQHF,TGCAGCGTCTTGACAGGGAATAGCAATCAGCCCCAGCATTTT
-,TRBJ2-1,TRBV15,-,CATSRVGGAYNEQFF,TGTGCCACCAGCAGAGTCGGCGGAGCGTACAATGAGCAGTTCTTC
-,TRBJ2-5,TRBV29-1,few,CSVDWQDQETQYF,TGCAGCGTTGACTGGCAGGATCAAGAGACCCAGTACTTC
TRBD2,TRBJ2-1,TRBV10-3,-,CAISESGLEQFF,TGTGCCATCAGTGAGTCGGGACTAGAGCAGTTCTTC
-,TRBJ1-4,TRBV7-6,-,CASSLRPVGRVNERLFF,TGTGCCAGCAGCCTCCGACCGGTTGGGAGGGTTAATGAAAGACTGTTTTTT
-,TRBJ1-4,TRBV20-1,many,CSAPNIVGEKLFF,TGCAGTGCCCCTAACATCGTGGGTGAAAAACTGTTTTTT
-,TRBJ2-1,TRBV29-1,-,CSVDPMMNSYNEQFF,TGCAGCGTTGACCCCATGATGAACTCCTACAATGAGCAGTTCTTC
TRBD1,TRBJ1-5,TRBV6-5,many,CASRIGQGGNQPQHF,TGTGCCAGCAGGATCGGACAGGGCGGCAATCAGCCCCAGCATTTT
-,TRBJ1-2,TRBV6-1,many,CASSPTGPGYTF,TGTGCCAGCAGTCCTACAGGGCCCGGCTACACCTTC
TRBD2,TRBJ2-3,TRBV6-5,-,CASSYSKLAGGEYAQYF,TGTGCCAGCAGTTACTCGAAACTAGCGGGAGGCGAGTATGCGCAGTATTTT
-,TRBJ2-7,TRBV11-3,few,CASSFVGAEQYF,TGTGCCAGCAGCTTCGTTGGGGCCGAGCAGTACTTC
-,TRBJ2-3,TRBV28,many,CASSFVTSSGQSTDTQYF,TGTGCCAGCAGTTTCGTCACCTCTTCGGGACAAAGCACAGATACGCAGTATTTT
TRBD1,TRBJ2-5,TRBV4-3,many,CASSQMTGPETQYF,TGCGCCAGCAGCCAGATGACAGGGCCCGAGACCCAGTACTTC